The 24 T cell receptor beta chains presented below share a single source sample, sequenced in a study of blood T cell repertoires in COVID-19. Using immunoSEQ multiplex PCR, the repertoire was profiled, and TCRdb retains in-frame clones only, with some absent. The data hold roughly 180,000 clones, with more than 80% observed a single time. The sample was peripheral blood. The receptor set was obtained from an older woman with acute or convalescent COVID-19.

CDR3 sequence (DNA): TGTGCCAGCAGCCAGACCGACAGGGGAGATACGCAGTATTTT. This codes for CASSQTDRGDTQYF. The rearrangement links TRBV5-4 to TRBJ2-3, with TRBD1 identical over 8 bases. The CDR3 has 14 amino acids. V lost 4 bases to trimming and J lost 5 bases; unmatched junction nucleotides: 6. Germline lookup yields CDR1 SGHNT and CDR2 YYREEE (reference sequence).

The V call is TRBV10-3, the J call TRBJ1-2; D perhaps matches TRBD1 (5 bases). The germline V gene has CDR1 ENHRY and CDR2 SYGVKD. The CDR3 is 12 amino acids. V was clipped by 4 bases and J by 7 bases, with 10 bases between them. This CDR3 is CAISGQGSGYTF. The CDR3, as DNA: TGTGCCATCAGTGGCCAGGGCTCTGGCTACACCTTC.

The gene calls are TRBV7-2 and TRBJ2-2; no clear D. This CDR3 has 15 residues. V was shortened by 4 bases and J by 2 bases, with 11 bases between the two germline ends. CDR1 SGHTA and CDR2 FQGNSA come from the germline V gene. The chain's CDR3 is CASSSLAANTGELFF. The CDR3 DNA is TGTGCCAGCAGCTCATTAGCCGCCAACACCGGGGAGCTGTTTTTT. Using reference TRBV7-2 and TRBJ2-2 for the parts outside the CDR3, the full variable domain is GAGVSQSPSNKVTEKGKDVELRCDPISGHTALYWYRQSLGQGLEFLIYFQGNSAPDKSGLPSDRFSAERTGGSVSTLTIQRTQQEDSAVYLCASSSLAANTGELFFGEGSRLTVL.

The genes are TRBV24-1 and TRBJ1-1; unclear D gene. Trimming stripped 7 bases from V and 4 bases from J, with 12 bases between. The CDR3 contains 13 residues. The germline gives CDR1 KGHDR, CDR2 SFDVKD. For the CDR3, the DNA is TGTGCCACCAGGGGCTTTGTGAGCACTGAAGCTTTCTTT. As protein: CATRGFVSTEAFF.

The chain recombines TRBV5-1 with TRBJ1-2, with 10 bases that match TRBD1. Germline CDR1 is SGHRS and CDR2 is YFSETQ. The CDR3 has 14 residues. The J segment lost 8 bases and the V segment lost 0 bases, leaving 4 bases of the junction unmatched. In DNA form, the CDR3 reads TGCGCCAGCAGCTTGGGACAGGGGGCGAAAGGCTACACCTTC. Translated, it gives CASSLGQGAKGYTF.

The J gene is TRBJ1-4, the V gene TRBV30, with TRBD1 matching 7 bases. Germline CDR1 and CDR2: GTSNPN and SVGIG (reference sequence). There are 15 residues in the CDR3. With V trimmed by 1 base and J by 8 bases, 10 bases remained unmatched. This CDR3 is CAWSGSGDSGEKLFF. The CDR3 region has the DNA TGTGCCTGGAGTGGTTCCGGGGACAGCGGCGAAAAACTGTTTTTT.

The chain combines TRBV28 with TRBJ1-2; no firm D call. The V end was cut by 6 bases, the J end by 2 bases, with 4 bases between. In germline, CDR1 is MDHEN, CDR2 SYDVKM. The CDR3 is 11 residues long. In DNA form, the CDR3 reads TGTGCCAGCAGACAGAACTATGGCTACACCTTC. Translated, it gives CASRQNYGYTF.

The chain employs TRBV16 and TRBJ1-1, with TRBD1 matching 8 bases. V was pared by 4 bases and J by 0 bases, with 4 bases of the junction left unmatched. CDR1 KGHSY and CDR2 FQNENV come from the germline V gene. The CDR3 loop spans 15 amino acids. Written as DNA, the CDR3 is TGTGCCAGCAGCCCACGGACAGGGTTGAACACTGAAGCTTTCTTT. Protein product: CASSPRTGLNTEAFF.

This clone was seen once. V gene TRBV19 combines with J gene TRBJ2-3; 10 bases line up with TRBD1. Unmatched junction bases numbered 5, after V lost 8 bases and J lost 3 bases. CDR1 is LNHDA and CDR2 is SQIVND in the germline V gene (reference sequence). The length of the CDR3 is 14 residues. CDR3 DNA: TGTGCCAGTTGGGTGGGACAGGGGACAGATACGCAGTATTTT. It specifies CASWVGQGTDTQYF.

This chain connects TRBV2 to TRBJ2-1; 8 nucleotides align to TRBD2. The ends lost 1 base at V and 1 base at J; junction bases unmatched: 3. The CDR3 runs to 16 residues. Germline CDR1 SNHLY, CDR2 FYNNEI. The CDR3 loop is CASSEGREVSYNEQFF. CDR3 nucleotide sequence: TGTGCCAGCAGTGAAGGGCGGGAGGTATCCTACAATGAGCAGTTCTTC.

This clone was detected once. The V gene is TRBV27, the J gene TRBJ2-2, with D possibly matching TRBD2 (6 bases). The CDR3 sequence is 15 residues long. V dropped 6 bases and J dropped 0 bases, with 11 bases sitting between them. Germline V gene data show CDR1 as MNHEY and CDR2 as SMNVEV (reference sequence). CDR3 sequence: CASSPGASNTGELFF. CDR3 coding DNA: TGTGCCAGCAGCCCGGGAGCCTCGAACACCGGGGAGCTGTTTTTT.

The chain is built from TRBV28 and TRBJ2-3, with TRBD1 matching over 7 bases. Germline lookup yields CDR1 MDHEN and CDR2 SYDVKM. This CDR3 region has 13 residues. V gave up 3 bases and J gave up 6 bases; unmatched junction bases: 3. The CDR3 loop reads CASSFPQGDTQYF. CDR3 DNA: TGTGCCAGCAGTTTCCCACAGGGGGATACGCAGTATTTT.

This rearrangement joins TRBV27 to TRBJ1-5; TRBD1 aligns across 7 bases. The ends lost 7 bases at V and 4 bases at J; junction bases unmatched: 10. CDR1 is MNHEY and CDR2 is SMNVEV in the germline V gene (reference sequence). The CDR3 consists of 15 residues. The DNA for the CDR3 is TGTGCCAGCAAGGGGGCGTCTGGGAGGAATCAGCCCCAGCATTTT. Translation: CASKGASGRNQPQHF.

The chain uses TRBV10-3 and TRBJ1-2, with 11 nucleotides matching TRBD1. The CDR3 consists of 13 residues. The V and J ends lost 5 bases and 6 bases, in that order; junction bases with no gene match: 2. CDR1 is ENHRY and CDR2 is SYGVKD in the germline V gene. CDR3 region: CAISTGQGDGYTF. The CDR3, as DNA: TGTGCCATCAGTACGGGACAGGGGGATGGCTACACCTTC.

The V gene is TRBV28, the J gene TRBJ2-1; possible D gene TRBD1, 6 bases. V dropped 7 bases and J dropped 4 bases, with 14 bases sitting between them. This CDR3 is 14 amino acids long. Germline values: CDR1 MDHEN, CDR2 SYDVKM. CDR3 region: CASTQADRYNEQFF. In nucleotides, the CDR3 is TGTGCCAGCACCCAAGCCGACAGGTACAATGAGCAGTTCTTC. Filled out from reference TRBV28 and TRBJ2-1, the complete variable domain reads DVKVTQSSRYLVKRTGEKVFLECVQDMDHENMFWYRQDPGLGLRLIYFSYDVKMKEKGDIPEGYSVSREKKERFSLILESASTNQTSMYLCASTQADRYNEQFFGPGTRLTVL.

V is TRBV7-6 and J is TRBJ2-1; 14 bases map to TRBD2. CDR3 length: 15 residues. Germline CDR1 SGHVS, CDR2 FNYEAQ. V shed 5 bases, J shed 9 bases, and the junction held 6 bases outside the gene matches. CDR3 amino acids: CASSPGTSGSGEQFF. The CDR3 DNA is TGTGCCAGCAGCCCTGGGACTAGCGGGAGTGGTGAGCAGTTCTTC.

V usage is TRBV10-1 and J usage is TRBJ2-2; 9 bases line up with TRBD1. The germline gives CDR1 WNHNN, CDR2 SYGVQD (reference sequence). V lost 10 bases, J lost 4 bases, and 4 bases stayed unmatched. This CDR3 is 13 amino acids long. CDR3 loop: CATGTGPTGELFF. The CDR3 region has the DNA TGCGCCACTGGGACAGGGCCCACCGGGGAGCTGTTTTTT.

This clone has a single count. The chain is built from TRBV6-1 and TRBJ1-1, with no clear D. This CDR3 contains 14 residues. Trimming took off 2 bases at V and 4 bases at J, with 11 bases between the two ends. CDR1 MNHNS and CDR2 SASEGT come from the germline V gene. The CDR3 reads CASSEYRGSTEAFF. In nucleotides, the CDR3 is TGTGCCAGCAGTGAATATAGAGGGTCCACTGAAGCTTTCTTT.

J is TRBJ2-7 and V is TRBV5-1; tentatively, D is TRBD2 (6 bases). Germline V gives CDR1 SGHRS, CDR2 YFSETQ. The CDR3 loop spans 15 amino acids. V was clipped by 5 bases and J by 0 bases, with 15 bases between them. CDR3: CASSGAGPSSYEQYF. CDR3 bases: TGCGCCAGCAGTGGCGCGGGGCCGAGCTCCTACGAGCAGTACTTC.

V usage is TRBV2 and J usage is TRBJ1-1, with D perhaps TRBD1 (5 bases). V dropped 3 bases and J dropped 10 bases, with 27 bases sitting between them. Germline V gene data show CDR1 as SNHLY and CDR2 as FYNNEI. This CDR3 comprises 17 residues. The CDR3 spells CASSEGGWGRVSLRAFF. The DNA of the CDR3 is TGTGCCAGCAGTGAGGGTGGTTGGGGCAGGGTCTCCTTAAGAGCTTTCTTT.

The chain links TRBV3-1 (or the pseudogene TRBV3-2) to TRBJ2-2, with 10 bases matching TRBD2. The CDR3 spans 17 residues. Germline V gene data show CDR1 as LGHDT and CDR2 as YNNKEL (reference sequence). The J segment lost 4 bases and the V segment lost 1 base, leaving 6 bases of the junction unmatched. The CDR3 sequence: CASSQGGLALFTGELFF. Written as DNA, the CDR3 is TGTGCCAGCAGCCAAGGGGGACTAGCGTTATTCACCGGGGAGCTGTTTTTT.

The chain carries TRBV4-1 and TRBJ1-1; perhaps TRBD1 as D (6 bases). V lost 2 bases and J lost 5, with 18 bases in between. Per germline, CDR1 MGHRA and CDR2 YSYEKL. CDR3 length equals 16 residues. The CDR3 region is CASSQINRAWGTEAFF. The CDR3 DNA follows: TGCGCCAGCAGCCAAATAAACAGGGCTTGGGGGACTGAAGCTTTCTTT.

The rearrangement links TRBV11-3 to TRBJ2-1; 9 bases fit TRBD2. CDR1 is SGHNT and CDR2 is YENEEA in the germline V gene. Trimming took 1 base from V and 1 from J; bases not matched to a gene: 2. The CDR3 contains 16 residues. Written as DNA, the CDR3 is TGTGCCAGCAGCTTAGCTCTAGCGGGATCCTACAATGAGCAGTTCTTC. Translated, it gives CASSLALAGSYNEQFF. The full variable domain, its missing parts supplied by reference TRBV11-3 and TRBJ2-1, is EAGVVQSPRYKIIEKKQPVAFWCNPISGHNTLYWYLQNLGQGPELLIRYENEEAVDDSQLPKDRFSAERLKGVDSTLKIQPAELGDSAVYLCASSLALAGSYNEQFFGPGTRLTVL.

The CDR3 loop reads CASSQARAGELFF. CDR3 DNA: TGTGCCAGCAGTCAAGCTCGGGCCGGGGAGCTGTTTTTT. The chain couples TRBV28 to TRBJ2-2; no firm D call. Trimming took off 5 bases at V and 6 bases at J, with 10 bases between the two ends. CDR1 and CDR2 (germline): MDHEN, SYDVKM. The CDR3 extends over 13 amino acids.